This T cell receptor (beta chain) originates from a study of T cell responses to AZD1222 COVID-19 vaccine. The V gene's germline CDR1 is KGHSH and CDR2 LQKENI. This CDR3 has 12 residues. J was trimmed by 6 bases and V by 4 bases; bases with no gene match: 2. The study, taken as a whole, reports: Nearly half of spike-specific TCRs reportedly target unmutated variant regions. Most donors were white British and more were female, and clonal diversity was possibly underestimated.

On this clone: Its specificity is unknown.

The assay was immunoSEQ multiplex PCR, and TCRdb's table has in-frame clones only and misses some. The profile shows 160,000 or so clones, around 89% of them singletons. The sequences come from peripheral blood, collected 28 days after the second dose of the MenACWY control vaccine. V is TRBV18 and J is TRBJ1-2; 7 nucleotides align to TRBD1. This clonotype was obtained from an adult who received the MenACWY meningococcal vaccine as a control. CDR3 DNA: TGTGCCAGCTCACTAGGGACAGATGGCTACACCTTC. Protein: CASSLGTDGYTF. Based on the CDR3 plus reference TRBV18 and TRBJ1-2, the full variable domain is NAGVMQNPRHLVRRRGQEARLRCSPMKGHSHVYWYRQLPEEGLKFMVYLQKENIIDESGMPKERFSAEFPKEGPSILRIQQVVRGDSAAYFCASSLGTDGYTFGSGTRLTVV.